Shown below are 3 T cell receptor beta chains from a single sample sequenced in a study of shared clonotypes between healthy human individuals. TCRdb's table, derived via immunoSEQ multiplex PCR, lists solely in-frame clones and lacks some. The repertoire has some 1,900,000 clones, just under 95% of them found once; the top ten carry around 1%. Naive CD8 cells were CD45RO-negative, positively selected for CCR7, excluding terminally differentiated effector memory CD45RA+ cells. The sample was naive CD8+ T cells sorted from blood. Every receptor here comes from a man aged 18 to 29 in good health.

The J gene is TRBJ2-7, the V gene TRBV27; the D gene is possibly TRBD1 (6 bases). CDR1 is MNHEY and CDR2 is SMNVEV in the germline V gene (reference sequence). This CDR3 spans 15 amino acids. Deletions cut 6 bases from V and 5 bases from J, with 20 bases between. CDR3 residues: CASREQGGPGNEQYF. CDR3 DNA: TGTGCCAGCAGGGAACAGGGTGGCCCGGGGAACGAGCAGTACTTC.

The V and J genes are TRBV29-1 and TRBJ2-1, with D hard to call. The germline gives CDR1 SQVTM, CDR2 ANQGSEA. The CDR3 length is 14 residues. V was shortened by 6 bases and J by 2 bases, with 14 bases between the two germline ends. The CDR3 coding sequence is TGCAGCGTCCCCTTTCAAGGGACCTACAATGAGCAGTTCTTC. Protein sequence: CSVPFQGTYNEQFF.

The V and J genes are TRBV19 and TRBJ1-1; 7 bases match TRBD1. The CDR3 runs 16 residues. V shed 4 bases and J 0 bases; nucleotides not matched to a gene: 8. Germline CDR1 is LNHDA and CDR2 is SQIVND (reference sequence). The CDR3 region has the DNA TGTGCCAGTAGTACCCGACAGGGTGAGATGAACACTGAAGCTTTCTTT. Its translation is CASSTRQGEMNTEAFF.